This T cell receptor beta chain originates from a study of blood T cell repertoires in COVID-19. Study summary: Collection of acute and convalescent COVID-19 samples took place in the United States, Italy and Spain. PBMCs, B-cell-depleted T cells, or T cells were the source of the cDNA or gDNA that made up the material.

Germline lookup yields CDR1 LNHDA and CDR2 SQIVND (reference sequence). CDR3 length equals 14 residues. V lost 4 bases to trimming and J lost 8 bases; unmatched junction nucleotides: 7. Under the authors' procedure: Scientists estimated how many nucleated cells there were by amplifying reference gene primers. TCRdb's copy holds only in-frame clones and misses some; the assay was immunoSEQ multiplex PCR. V and J calls and clone size come straight from that table; D and trimming were deduced from the DNA. The table shows around 98,000 clones, with about 81% occurring only once. This sequence was found in a man aged 65 to 85 with acute or convalescent COVID-19. V is TRBV19 and J is TRBJ1-3, with 8 positions matching TRBD1. Material for sequencing was peripheral blood. Here the CDR3 DNA reads TGTGCCAGTAGTACCAGGGACAGGCGGGACACCATATATTTT. Translation: CASSTRDRRDTIYF. Using reference TRBV19 and TRBJ1-3 for the parts outside the CDR3, the full variable domain is DGGITQSPKYLFRKEGQNVTLSCEQNLNHDAMYWYRQDPGQGLRLIYYSQIVNDFQKGDIAEGYSVSREKKESFPLTVTSAQKNPTAFYLCASSTRDRRDTIYFGEGSWLTVV.